This section outlines one TCR beta chain sequence together with its context. Its specificity is unknown. The CDR3 loop spans 11 amino acids. Germline assignment: CDR1 MDHEN and CDR2 SYDVKM. V dropped 6 bases and J dropped 10 bases, with 12 bases sitting between them. The data originate from a study of cytomegalovirus exposure and HLA in healthy donors. Study conclusions and caveats: As immune exposure information, only CMV serostatus was available.

Vbeta (60) and Jbeta (13) primers were used in the PCR. Measured with immunoSEQ multiplex PCR; TCRdb has only the in-frame clones, and not every one. The sample gives around 100,000 clones, about 85% of which show up once; 3.7% is in the top ten. The sequenced material came from PBMCs. This receptor was identified in a female donor in good health and CMV-seropositive. The chain uses TRBV28 and TRBJ2-5; TRBD1 is a possible D gene (5 bases). In DNA form, the CDR3 reads TGTGCCAGCAGAAAAGGGGCGGACCAGTACTTC. Protein product: CASRKGADQYF.